The text below deals with one T cell receptor beta chain. Its target is unknown. Vbeta (60) and Jbeta (13) primers were used in the PCR. Sequencing used immunoSEQ multiplex PCR; TCRdb keeps in-frame clones, though not all of them. The data hold some 120,000 clones, with less than 85% observed a single time. The sample is drawn from a study of cytomegalovirus exposure and HLA in healthy donors. Study-wide results and caveats: An ancestry cluster, one associated with Asian ancestry, reportedly showed fewer N-insertions than the roughly 670-donor mean in a later analysis. An analysis done earlier found most TCR beta V segments productive about 90% or about 30% of the time.

The sequence was collected from a man aged 18-30 years in good health and CMV-seropositive. Specimen: PBMCs.

This CDR3 is CASSVGSAIEQYF. The DNA of the CDR3 is TGTGCCAGCAGCGTAGGAAGCGCGATCGAGCAGTACTTC. V gene TRBV9 combines with J gene TRBJ2-7; D gene uncertain. V dropped 0 bases and J dropped 6 bases, with 10 bases sitting between them. CDR1 SGDLS and CDR2 YYNGEE come from the germline V gene. The CDR3 runs 13 residues.